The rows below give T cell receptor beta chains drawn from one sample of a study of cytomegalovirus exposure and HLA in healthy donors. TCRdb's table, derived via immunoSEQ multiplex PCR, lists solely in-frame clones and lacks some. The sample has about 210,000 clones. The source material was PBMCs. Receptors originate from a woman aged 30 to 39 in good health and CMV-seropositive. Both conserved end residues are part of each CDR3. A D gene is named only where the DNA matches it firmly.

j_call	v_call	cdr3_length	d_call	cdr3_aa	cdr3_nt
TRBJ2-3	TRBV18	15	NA	CASSPNPESTDTQYF	TGTGCCAGCTCGCCAAATCCAGAATCCACAGATACGCAGTATTTT
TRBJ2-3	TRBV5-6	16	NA	CASSLEAEKRTDTQYF	TGTGCCAGCAGCTTGGAAGCGGAAAAACGCACAGATACGCAGTATTTT
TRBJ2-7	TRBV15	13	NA	CATSREYSYEQYF	TGTGCCACCAGCAGAGAATACAGCTACGAGCAGTACTTC
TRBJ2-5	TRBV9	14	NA	CASSAWANQETQYF	TGTGCCAGCAGCGCCTGGGCTAATCAAGAGACCCAGTACTTC
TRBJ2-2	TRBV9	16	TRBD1	CASSVWGTGGYGELFF	TGTGCCAGCAGCGTATGGGGGACAGGGGGCTACGGGGAGCTGTTTTTT
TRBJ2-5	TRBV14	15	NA	CASSQEGRGSPPPNF	TGTGCCAGCAGCCAAGAAGGCCGGGGTAGTCCACCTCCAAACTTC
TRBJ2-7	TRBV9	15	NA	CASSATTGSTYEQYF	TGTGCCAGCAGCGCTACGACAGGAAGTACCTACGAGCAGTACTTC
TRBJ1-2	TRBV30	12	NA	CAWSRQNYGYTF	TGTGCCTGGAGTAGACAGAACTATGGCTACACCTTC
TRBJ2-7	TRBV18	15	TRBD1	CASSTRDSNSYEQYF	TGTGCCAGCTCTACCAGGGACAGTAACTCCTACGAGCAGTACTTC
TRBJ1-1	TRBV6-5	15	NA	CASSSIGAENTEAFF	TGTGCCAGCAGTTCGATTGGGGCGGAGAACACTGAAGCTTTCTTT
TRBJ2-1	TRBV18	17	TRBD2	CASSPGIRLAGVDEQFF	TGTGCCAGCTCACCCGGGATTCGGCTAGCGGGAGTCGATGAGCAGTTCTTC
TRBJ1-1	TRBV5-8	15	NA	CASTRKAALNTEAFF	TGTGCCAGCACCCGGAAGGCGGCCCTGAACACTGAAGCTTTCTTT
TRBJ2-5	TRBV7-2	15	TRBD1	CASSKGDRGQETQYF	TGTGCCAGCAGTAAAGGGGACAGGGGGCAGGAGACCCAGTACTTC
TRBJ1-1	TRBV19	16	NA	CASMKANPSSGTEAFF	TGTGCCAGTATGAAGGCGAACCCGAGCAGCGGCACTGAAGCTTTCTTT
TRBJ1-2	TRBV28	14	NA	CASSLGGTRNGYTF	TGTGCCAGCAGTTTGGGAGGGACCCGGAATGGCTACACCTTC
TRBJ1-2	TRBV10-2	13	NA	CASRDSFNYGYTF	TGCGCCAGCAGGGACAGTTTCAACTATGGCTACACCTTC
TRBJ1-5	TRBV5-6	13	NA	CASSSGINQPQHF	TGTGCCAGCAGCTCCGGGATCAATCAGCCCCAGCATTTT
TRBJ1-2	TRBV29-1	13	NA	CSVPGSNDYGYTF	TGCAGCGTCCCGGGATCTAACGACTATGGCTACACCTTC
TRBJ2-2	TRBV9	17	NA	CASSPRGRSANTGELFF	TGTGCCAGCAGCCCGAGAGGGCGGAGCGCGAACACCGGGGAGCTGTTTTTT
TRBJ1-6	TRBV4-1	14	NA	CASSQEWGNSPLHF	TGCGCCAGCAGCCAAGAATGGGGCAATTCACCCCTCCACTTT
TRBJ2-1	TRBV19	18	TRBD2	CASRKGLAGAPAYNEQFF	TGTGCCAGCAGGAAGGGACTAGCGGGAGCCCCTGCCTACAATGAGCAGTTCTTC
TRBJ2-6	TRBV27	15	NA	CASSPGYSGANVLTF	TGTGCCAGCAGTCCGGGATACTCTGGGGCCAACGTCCTGACTTTC
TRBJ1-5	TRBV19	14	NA	CASTPAAVGQPQHF	TGTGCCAGTACCCCAGCGGCGGTAGGCCAGCCCCAGCATTTT
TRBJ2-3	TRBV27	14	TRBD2	CASRVAGDTDTQYF	TGTGCCAGCAGAGTAGCGGGAGACACAGATACGCAGTATTTT
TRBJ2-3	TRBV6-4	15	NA	CASSEGTSSTDTQYF	TGTGCCAGCAGTGAGGGGACATCTAGCACAGATACGCAGTATTTT
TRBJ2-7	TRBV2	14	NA	CASSDSPGVYEQYF	TGTGCCAGCAGCGATAGCCCAGGGGTGTACGAGCAGTACTTC
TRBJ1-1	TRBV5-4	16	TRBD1	CASSLDGDRPNTEAFF	TGTGCCAGCAGCTTGGACGGGGACAGACCGAACACTGAAGCTTTCTTT
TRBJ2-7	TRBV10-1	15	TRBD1	CASRTGTGEFNEQYF	TGCGCCAGCAGAACCGGGACAGGGGAGTTCAACGAGCAGTACTTC
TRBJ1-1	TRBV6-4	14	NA	CASSDSSGNTEAFF	TGTGCCAGCAGTGACTCGAGTGGGAACACTGAAGCTTTCTTT
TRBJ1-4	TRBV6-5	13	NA	CASSESSNEKLFF	TGTGCCAGCAGTGAATCTAGCAATGAAAAACTGTTTTTT
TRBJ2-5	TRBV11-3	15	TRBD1	CASSAQTGEQETQYF	TGTGCCAGCAGCGCGCAAACAGGGGAACAAGAGACCCAGTACTTC
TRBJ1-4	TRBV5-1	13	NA	CASSLAGNEKLFF	TGCGCCAGCAGCTTGGCAGGGAATGAAAAACTGTTTTTT
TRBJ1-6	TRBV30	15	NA	CAWSVTGLDNSPLHF	TGTGCCTGGAGTGTAACAGGCCTAGATAATTCACCCCTCCACTTT
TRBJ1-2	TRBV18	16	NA	CASSPPFSRANYGYTF	TGTGCCAGCTCACCACCGTTTTCCCGGGCTAACTATGGCTACACCTTC
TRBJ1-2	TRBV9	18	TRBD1	CASSQGTGAIGQNYGYTF	TGTGCCAGCAGCCAAGGGACAGGGGCTATCGGCCAGAACTATGGCTACACCTTC
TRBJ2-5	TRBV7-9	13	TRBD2	CASSPAGGETQYF	TGTGCCAGCAGCCCGGCGGGGGGAGAGACCCAGTACTTC
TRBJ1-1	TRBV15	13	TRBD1	CATRKGQYTEAFF	TGTGCCACCCGGAAGGGACAGTACACTGAAGCTTTCTTT
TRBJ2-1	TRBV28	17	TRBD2	CASTPQRDLRAYNEQFF	TGTGCCAGCACCCCTCAGCGGGATCTTCGGGCCTACAATGAGCAGTTCTTC
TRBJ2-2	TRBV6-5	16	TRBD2	CASSFLSGGATGELFF	TGTGCCAGCAGTTTCCTCAGCGGGGGGGCTACCGGGGAGCTGTTTTTT
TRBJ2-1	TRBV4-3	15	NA	CASSRGQPGYNEQFF	TGCGCCAGCAGCCGGGGGCAACCGGGGTACAATGAGCAGTTCTTC
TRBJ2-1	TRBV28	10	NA	CATGAGAQFF	TGTGCCACCGGGGCAGGGGCTCAGTTCTTC
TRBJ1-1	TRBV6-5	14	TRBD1	CASSSGTGNTEAFF	TGTGCCAGCAGTTCAGGGACAGGGAACACTGAAGCTTTCTTT
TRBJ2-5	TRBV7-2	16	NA	CASSPLSPADQETQYF	TGTGCCAGCAGTCCCCTTTCCCCAGCGGATCAAGAGACCCAGTACTTC
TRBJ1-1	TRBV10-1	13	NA	CASRWGQNTEAFF	TGCGCCAGCCGCTGGGGACAGAACACTGAAGCTTTCTTT
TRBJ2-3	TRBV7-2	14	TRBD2	CASSLEAGESTQYF	TGTGCCAGCAGCTTAGAAGCGGGAGAGTCCACGCAGTATTTT
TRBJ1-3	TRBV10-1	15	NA	CASRPQRATGNTIYF	TGCGCCAGCAGGCCTCAGAGGGCCACTGGAAACACCATATATTTT
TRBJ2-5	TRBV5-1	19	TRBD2	CASSPRTSGGGVSQETQYF	TGCGCCAGCAGCCCCAGGACTAGCGGGGGGGGTGTAAGCCAAGAGACCCAGTACTTC
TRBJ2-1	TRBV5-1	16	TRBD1	CASNQGGGTGVNEQFF	TGCGCCAGCAACCAAGGTGGCGGGACAGGGGTTAATGAGCAGTTCTTC
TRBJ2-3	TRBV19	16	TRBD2	CASSILLAGGTDTQYF	TGTGCCAGTAGTATCCTTTTAGCGGGGGGCACAGATACGCAGTATTTT
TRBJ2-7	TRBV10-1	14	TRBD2	CASSDSSGTYEQYF	TGCGCCAGCAGTGACTCTAGCGGGACCTACGAGCAGTACTTC
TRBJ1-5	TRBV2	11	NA	CASRLAEPQHF	TGTGCCAGCAGGCTAGCTGAGCCCCAGCATTTT
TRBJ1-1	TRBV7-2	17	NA	CAGSKEAGLGGNTEAFF	TGTGCCGGATCTAAAGAGGCAGGCCTGGGGGGGAACACTGAAGCTTTCTTT
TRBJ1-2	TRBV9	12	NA	CASTKGGYGYTF	TGTGCCAGCACCAAGGGGGGGTATGGCTACACCTTC
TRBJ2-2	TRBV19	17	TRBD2	CASSSQAGALGTGELFF	TGTGCCAGTAGTTCTCAAGCGGGAGCCCTGGGCACCGGGGAGCTGTTTTTT
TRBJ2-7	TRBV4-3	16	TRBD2	CASSQGASGMGYEQYF	TGCGCCAGCAGCCAAGGAGCTAGCGGGATGGGCTACGAGCAGTACTTC
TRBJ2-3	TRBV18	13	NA	CASSPEYEDTQYF	TGTGCCAGCTCACCAGAGTATGAAGATACGCAGTATTTT
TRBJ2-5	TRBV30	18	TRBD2	CAWSTTRLADQNQETQYF	TGTGCCTGGAGTACTACTCGACTAGCGGACCAAAACCAAGAGACCCAGTACTTC
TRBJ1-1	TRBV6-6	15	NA	CASSYVLGADTEAFF	TGTGCCAGCAGTTACGTCCTAGGGGCTGATACTGAAGCTTTCTTT
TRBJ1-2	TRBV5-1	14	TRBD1	CASGTGALNYGYTF	TGCGCTTCCGGGACAGGGGCTTTAAACTATGGCTACACCTTC